This record looks at one T cell receptor beta chain sequence and its context. No cognate antigen has been identified for it. No base qualities exist here, and no much larger clone lies one base off it. Its CDR3 holds 14 amino acids, cysteine through phenylalanine. The retained sequence is limited to the CDR3, 42 bases, with the frame set at the first base. The germline V and J ends show losses of 1 base and 7 bases respectively, and no gene match explains 3 bases of the junction. Per the germline V gene, SGHVS is the CDR1 and FNYEAQ is the CDR2. This specimen comes from a study of blood T cell repertoires in COVID-19 (dated by TCRdb to the early 2020s). With regard to the full study: Collaborator samples came from the United States, Italy and Spain and covered acute and convalescent phases of COVID-19. The material from the prospective study consisted of cDNA or gDNA derived from T cells, B-cell-depleted T cells, or PBMCs. Samples were obtained from the ongoing ImmuneRACE study (first 160 participants) and from 1,000 to 1,500 subjects provided by 6 global collaborators. Subjects who had been exposed to COVID-19, were actively infected with it, or had recovered from it provided the deeply sampled blood TCRbeta repertoires that made up the dataset. The repertoires were released in a freely available public database intended as a resource for research on the immune response to SARS-CoV-2. Sample metadata almost always included a de-identified subject ID, COVID-19 status, age in years and sex. Where HLA class I and class II types were available, the types were taken from metadata supplied by the sample provider, not from assay-based typing.

General study outcomes and caveats: The amount of clinical and demographic metadata varied by source and participant and was provided uncurated.

TCRbeta CDR3 regions were amplified from genomic DNA by means of the immunoSEQ Assay, a bias-controlled multiplex PCR. Regarding the original processing steps: The number of nucleated cells in each sample was estimated by amplification of reference gene primers within the assay. Sequence reads were collapsed and filtered to measure the absolute abundance of every unique TCRbeta CDR3 rearrangement. Productive Simpson clonality was computed per sample as the square root of Simpson's diversity index over productive rearrangements. In TCRdb, the immuneACCESS table is reduced to in-frame sequences with V and J assigned. These tables do not hold every clone; where another copy was compared, an unresolved V gene accounts for under half, and the others remain unexplained. The V and J calls and the clone size are those of that table, but D and trimming were determined from the DNA. A total of fewer than 100,000 clones appear in this sample, around 84% of them only once. The ten largest clones capture around 24% of the sample.

Whole blood was collected in K2EDTA tubes by collaborating institutions according to the institutions' own protocols. For TCRbeta analysis, collaborators shipped samples as frozen whole blood, isolated PBMCs, or DNA extracted from either of those sample types. The sequence derives from a woman aged 50 to 60 with acute or convalescent COVID-19. Input material: peripheral blood. This sequence uses TRBV7-6 and TRBJ2-1; 8 bases in the middle match TRBD1. The bases read TGTGCCAGCAGCTTAGAGGACAGGGCTAATGAGCAGTTCTTC. Its amino acids are CASSLEDRANEQFF.